This T cell receptor beta chain is drawn from a study of blood T cell repertoires in COVID-19. Study background: Sites across the United States, Italy and Spain contributed samples from acute and convalescent COVID-19.

Participants spanned ages about 18 to 100 years and resided in about two dozen US areas. Cohort 3 donors counted as recovered after two negative PCRs, clearance, or resolved symptoms. This table comes from immunoSEQ multiplex PCR, and its TCRdb copy is limited to in-frame clones, with some not included. The sample contains almost 500,000 clones, more than 85% of which appear only once. Germline CDR1 is SGHVS and CDR2 is FQNEAQ. CDR3 length equals 18 residues. V lost 5 bases to trimming and J lost 4 bases; unmatched junction nucleotides: 19. V is TRBV7-8 and J is TRBJ2-7; 8 nucleotides align to TRBD2. This TCR came from a woman aged 60-70 years who had recovered from COVID-19. The sequenced sample consisted of PBMCs or T cells enriched from blood (not recorded which). CDR3 loop: CASSKNPNGGGRNYEQYV. CDR3 in DNA: TGTGCCAGCAGCAAAAACCCTAACGGGGGGGGCCGAAATTACGAGCAGTACGTC.